These 2 T cell receptor beta chains were all obtained from the same sample, sequenced in a study of T cell responses to AZD1222 COVID-19 vaccine. Profiling relied on immunoSEQ multiplex PCR, and the TCRdb table lists in-frame clones only, not all of them. The repertoire holds approximately 180,000 clones, with around 89% as singletons. This specimen consisted of peripheral blood, obtained on day 0 of AZD1222 vaccination. The source of these receptors is an adult in good health.

The chain employs TRBV27 and TRBJ2-6; D unresolved. Trimming took 8 bases from V and 2 from J, leaving 10 bases between them. CDR3 length equals 14 residues. Per germline, CDR1 MNHEY and CDR2 SMNVEV (reference sequence). The CDR3 loop is CASSSATGANVLTF. CDR3 DNA sequence: TGTGCCAGCTCGAGTGCCACTGGGGCCAACGTCCTGACTTTC.

The chain links TRBV29-1 to TRBJ2-2; D gene ambiguous. The CDR3 loop spans 15 amino acids. CDR1 is SQVTM and CDR2 is ANQGSEA in the germline V gene. V was trimmed by 3 bases and J by 4 bases, leaving 15 bases between them. The CDR3 here is CSVELGQAATGELFF. The CDR3 nucleotides are TGCAGCGTTGAGCTAGGGCAGGCAGCCACCGGGGAGCTGTTTTTT.